This TCR beta chain emerged from a study of shared T cell receptors in the human thymus. CDR3 length equals 12 residues. Trimming took off 6 bases at V and 8 bases at J, with 13 bases between the two ends. CDR1 is MNHEY, CDR2 SMNVEV, per germline (reference sequence). Profiled with immunoSEQ multiplex PCR; TCRdb holds only in-frame clones, not every one. In the table there are 640,000 or so clones, approximately 89% of which are singletons. Another study also made use of these data, one on human thymus T cells. That report notes: Resections removed during corrective heart surgery provided the thymus tissue used.

This receptor was taken from a boy less than two years old with a congenital heart defect. Input material: thymocytes. The chain carries TRBV27 and TRBJ1-2; the D gene is possibly TRBD1 (6 bases). The CDR3 bases are TGTGCCAGCAGGCAGGGGTCATTGGGCTACACCTTC. Translated: CASRQGSLGYTF.